This T cell receptor beta chain was captured in a study of control samples from healthy donors and cancer patients. Profiling relied on immunoSEQ multiplex PCR, and the TCRdb table lists in-frame clones only, not all of them. Of 95,000 to 100,000 clones in the sample, 80% to 90% are singletons; the top ten hold approximately 8.3%. The V end was cut by 6 bases, the J end by 0 bases, with 7 bases between. Germline lookup yields CDR1 MNHEY and CDR2 SVGAGI. This CDR3 has 13 residues. This clone appeared a single time. The sequence was collected from a man aged 25-45 years in good health. Source material: blood. This chain joins TRBV6-5 and TRBJ2-3; no firm D call. The CDR3, as DNA: TGTGCCAGCAGGATAGTTAGCACAGATACGCAGTATTTT. Translating it yields CASRIVSTDTQYF.